This T cell receptor (beta chain) comes out of a study of identical twins. TCRdb re-called the 5' RACE reads with MiXCR, one entry per CDR3 protein. The sample holds around 340,000 distinct CDR3 sequences, approximately 8.7% seen once. Germline V gives CDR1 SGHRS, CDR2 YFSETQ. This CDR3 is 13 amino acids long. The germline V and J ends were trimmed by 0 bases and 5 bases, with 7 bases remaining between them. Broader study findings: Monozygotic twin pairs showed more out-of-frame TCR alpha sharing than models estimated. Without tracking the same donors, conclusions rested on cross-sectional statistical analysis. Where beta out-of-frame sequences were concerned, excess twin sharing was weaker. There were fewer insertions in abundant cord blood beta clonotypes, but memory repertoires showed no such pattern.

Remarks on this clonotype: The antigen remains undetermined.

The chain couples TRBV5-1 to TRBJ2-3; D is ambiguous. The sample taken for sequencing was naive T cells sorted from blood. This sequence was found in a woman aged 45 to 65 in good health. CDR3 sequence reads: CASSLDPEDTQYF. For the CDR3, the DNA is TGCGCCAGCAGCTTGGACCCTGAAGATACGCAGTATTTT.